This TCR beta chain came from a study of blood T cell repertoires in COVID-19. This CDR3 region has 15 residues. Germline assignment: CDR1 SGHDT and CDR2 YYEEEE. The V segment lost 5 bases and the J segment 8 bases; nucleotides outside the gene matches: 10. Methods used by the authors: Amplification of reference gene primers was used by the study to estimate nucleated cell counts. The data were produced by immunoSEQ multiplex PCR, yet TCRdb's version contains in-frame clones alone and is incomplete. The DNA gave D and trimming, while V, J and clone size come from that table. The data hold 200,000 to 250,000 clones, with more than 85% observed a single time.

The sequencing input was peripheral blood. This TCR was sampled from a woman aged 45-59 years with COVID-19, enrolled during active disease. V gene TRBV5-6 combines with J gene TRBJ1-4; 9 nucleotides agree with TRBD1. CDR3 sequence: CASSLAGQGKEKLFF. DNA of the CDR3: TGTGCCAGCAGTCTGGCGGGACAGGGAAAGGAAAAACTGTTTTTT. Combining the CDR3 with reference TRBV5-6 and TRBJ1-4 gives the whole variable domain DAGVTQSPTHLIKTRGQQVTLRCSPKSGHDTVSWYQQALGQGPQFIFQYYEEEERQRGNFPDRFSGHQFPNYSSELNVNALLLGDSALYLCASSLAGQGKEKLFFGSGTQLSVL.